This T cell receptor (beta chain) originates from a study of molecular identifiers for immune sequencing clone quantification. This clonotype was seen many times. The CDR3 spans 16 residues. V shed 4 bases and J 6 bases; nucleotides not matched to a gene: 8. CDR1 and CDR2 from the germline V gene are MDHEN and SYDVKM. Previously described methods and listed TCR primers produced bulk TCR libraries. TCRdb processed the PCR reads anew with MiXCR; each CDR3 protein has one entry. The sample shows hundreds of thousands of distinct CDR3 sequences, around 25% of them seen only once. Sorted cells numbering roughly 18,000 to 1,000,000, with 10%, 30% or 50% RNA, yielded the naive CD8 libraries.

Sequencing was performed on naive CD8+ T cells from blood, with Jurkat cell RNA spiked in. The sample's subset: FACS-sorted CD8+CD4-CCR7+CD45RA+ naive T cells. The chain joins TRBV28 to TRBJ2-2; 10 nucleotides line up with TRBD2. This clonotype was sampled from a human donor in good health. Some libraries in this study had Jurkat cell RNA spiked in. This CDR3 reads CASSSGTSVYSGELFF. The DNA of the CDR3 is TGTGCCAGCAGTTCCGGGACTAGCGTTTATTCCGGGGAGCTGTTTTTT.